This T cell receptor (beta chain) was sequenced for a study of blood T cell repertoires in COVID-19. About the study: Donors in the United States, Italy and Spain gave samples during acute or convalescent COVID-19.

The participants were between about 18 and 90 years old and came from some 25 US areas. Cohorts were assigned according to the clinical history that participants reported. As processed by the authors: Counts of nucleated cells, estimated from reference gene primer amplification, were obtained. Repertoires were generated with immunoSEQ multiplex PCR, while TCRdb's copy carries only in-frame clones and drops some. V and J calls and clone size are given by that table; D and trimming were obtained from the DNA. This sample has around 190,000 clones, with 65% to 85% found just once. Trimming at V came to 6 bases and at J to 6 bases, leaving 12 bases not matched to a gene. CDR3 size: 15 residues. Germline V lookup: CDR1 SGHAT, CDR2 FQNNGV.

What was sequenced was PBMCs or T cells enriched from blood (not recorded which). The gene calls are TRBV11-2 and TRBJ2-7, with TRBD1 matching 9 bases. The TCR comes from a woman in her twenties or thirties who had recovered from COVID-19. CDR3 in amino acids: CASRLTQGAVVEQYF. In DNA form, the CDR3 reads TGTGCCAGCAGACTGACACAGGGGGCAGTAGTCGAGCAGTACTTC. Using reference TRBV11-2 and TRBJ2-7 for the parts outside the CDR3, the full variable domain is EAGVAQSPRYKIIEKRQSVAFWCNPISGHATLYWYQQILGQGPKLLIQFQNNGVVDDSQLPKDRFSAERLKGVDSTLKIQPAKLEDSAVYLCASRLTQGAVVEQYFGPGTRLTVT.